This T cell receptor beta chain is drawn from a study of T cells in Graves' hyperthyroidism and ophthalmopathy. Regions amplified from RNA transcripts were the TCR beta CDR3 regions. An initial round of RT-PCR targeting the TCR CDR3 relied on the HTBI primer set. TCRdb reprocessed the multiplex PCR reads with MiXCR, giving one entry per CDR3 protein. The sample yields 350,000 to 450,000 distinct CDR3 sequences, roughly a sixth seen once. The germline V and J ends were trimmed by 6 bases and 0 bases, with 15 bases remaining between them. The CDR3 has 16 amino acids. Lactation, pregnancy, other autoimmune disease or uncontrolled infection led to exclusion of patients. The source of the PBMCs was approximately 9.5 ml of fresh peripheral blood.

The sequencing sample was made of blood. The chain employs TRBV12-3 or TRBV12-4 and TRBJ1-5; D might be TRBD1 (6 bases). The clonotype comes from a woman aged 25 to 39 with Graves' hyperthyroidism that later progressed to Graves' ophthalmopathy. DNA of the CDR3: TGTGCCAGCAGGATAACAGGGCTCTTTAGCAATCAGCCCCAGCATTTT. Translating gives CASRITGLFSNQPQHF.